The rows below give T cell receptor beta chains drawn from one sample of a study of cytomegalovirus exposure and HLA in healthy donors. The method was immunoSEQ multiplex PCR; TCRdb's version includes in-frame clones alone and lacks a portion of them. The sample shows 130,000 or so clones, under 80% of them seen only once. The sequenced material came from PBMCs. The receptors stem from a man between 18 and 35 years old in good health and CMV-seropositive. The CDR3 runs from the conserved cysteine through the conserved F or W. The order of the fields is D gene, V gene, clone size, J gene, CDR3 DNA, CDR3 protein. The D gene is left open where the match is weak. The size field is filled for only some rows; it gives once, few, many or a size class.

d_gene: TRBD1; v_gene: TRBV7-8; abundance: NA; j_gene: TRBJ2-3; CDR3nt: TGTGCCAGCAGCAAGGGGGTCAGGGGGTTGCGTGCAGATACGCAGTATTTT; CDR3aa: CASSKGVRGLRADTQYF
d_gene: NA; v_gene: TRBV27; abundance: once; j_gene: TRBJ1-2; CDR3nt: TGTGCCAGCAGTTTATCGGGAGCGTATGGCTACACCTTC; CDR3aa: CASSLSGAYGYTF
d_gene: TRBD1; v_gene: TRBV5-4; abundance: NA; j_gene: TRBJ2-7; CDR3nt: TGTGCCAGCAGTCTAAGGGGGCCGTACGAGCAGTACTTC; CDR3aa: CASSLRGPYEQYF
d_gene: NA; v_gene: TRBV19; abundance: NA; j_gene: TRBJ1-5; CDR3nt: TGTGCCAGTAGCCCTTGGGGCGGAGTGAATTTGTCGCCCCAGCATTTT; CDR3aa: CASSPWGGVNLSPQHF
d_gene: NA; v_gene: TRBV9; abundance: NA; j_gene: TRBJ2-7; CDR3nt: TGTGCCAGCAGCGTAGGGAGGAGCGGGCTCTACGAGCAGTACTTC; CDR3aa: CASSVGRSGLYEQYF
d_gene: NA; v_gene: TRBV14; abundance: NA; j_gene: TRBJ1-4; CDR3nt: TGTGCCAGCAGCCAAGATTGGGGAAGCGGTGAAAAACTGTTTTTT; CDR3aa: CASSQDWGSGEKLFF
d_gene: TRBD2; v_gene: TRBV5-1; abundance: NA; j_gene: TRBJ2-1; CDR3nt: TGCGCCAGCAGCTTGGCTCCGGCGGGAGGGCCCTACAATGAGCAGTTCTTC; CDR3aa: CASSLAPAGGPYNEQFF
d_gene: TRBD1; v_gene: TRBV2; abundance: NA; j_gene: TRBJ1-5; CDR3nt: TGTGCCAGCAGTGTCTGGAAGGCAGGGGGCGTTCAGCCCCAGCATTTT; CDR3aa: CASSVWKAGGVQPQHF
d_gene: TRBD1; v_gene: TRBV5-6; abundance: NA; j_gene: TRBJ2-1; CDR3nt: TGTGCCAGCATCCCTTCCGGGACAGGGCCCTACAATGAGCAGTTCTTC; CDR3aa: CASIPSGTGPYNEQFF
d_gene: TRBD1; v_gene: TRBV18; abundance: few; j_gene: TRBJ2-1; CDR3nt: TGTGCCAGCTCACCCCAAACAGGGGGCGGTGAGCAGTTCTTC; CDR3aa: CASSPQTGGGEQFF
d_gene: NA; v_gene: TRBV10-3; abundance: NA; j_gene: TRBJ2-7; CDR3nt: TGTGCCATCAGTGAGTCAGGCGGTCCCGCCGAGCAGTACTTC; CDR3aa: CAISESGGPAEQYF
d_gene: NA; v_gene: TRBV5-1; abundance: NA; j_gene: TRBJ1-4; CDR3nt: TGCGCCAGCAGCCATGGGGGGTTAAATGAAAAACTGTTTTTT; CDR3aa: CASSHGGLNEKLFF
d_gene: NA; v_gene: TRBV28; abundance: NA; j_gene: TRBJ2-5; CDR3nt: TGTGCCAGCAGTTTACTACCAGGGCTTGGGGAGACCCAGTACTTC; CDR3aa: CASSLLPGLGETQYF
d_gene: NA; v_gene: TRBV10-3; abundance: NA; j_gene: TRBJ2-7; CDR3nt: TGTGCCATCAGTGAGTCAACATCTTACGAGCAGTACTTC; CDR3aa: CAISESTSYEQYF
d_gene: NA; v_gene: TRBV5-5; abundance: once; j_gene: TRBJ1-2; CDR3nt: TGTGCCAGCAGCTTGCTGGCAGGAAGACCTAACTATGGCTACACCTTC; CDR3aa: CASSLLAGRPNYGYTF
d_gene: NA; v_gene: TRBV6-1; abundance: NA; j_gene: TRBJ1-1; CDR3nt: TGTGCCAGCAGTGTGGGGGCTCGTGGCACTGAAGCTTTCTTT; CDR3aa: CASSVGARGTEAFF
d_gene: TRBD1; v_gene: TRBV6-6; abundance: NA; j_gene: TRBJ1-5; CDR3nt: TGTGCCAGCAGTTACTCGACAGGGGGCGCCGGGCAGCCCCAGCATTTT; CDR3aa: CASSYSTGGAGQPQHF
d_gene: TRBD2; v_gene: TRBV6-6; abundance: NA; j_gene: TRBJ2-7; CDR3nt: TGTGCCAGCAGCCTCGGACTAGCGGGAGACTACGAGCAGTACTTC; CDR3aa: CASSLGLAGDYEQYF
d_gene: NA; v_gene: TRBV27; abundance: few; j_gene: TRBJ2-5; CDR3nt: TGTGCCAGCAGCAGGGGGCTAGCGGGGAACCAAGAGACCCAGTACTTC; CDR3aa: CASSRGLAGNQETQYF
d_gene: NA; v_gene: TRBV9; abundance: NA; j_gene: TRBJ1-5; CDR3nt: TGTGCCAGCAGCGTAACCCCCGAGGCCCAGCCCCAGCATTTT; CDR3aa: CASSVTPEAQPQHF
d_gene: NA; v_gene: TRBV5-4; abundance: NA; j_gene: TRBJ2-1; CDR3nt: TGTGCCAGCAGACCCGATACAGGTTCGAGAGAGCAGTTCTTC; CDR3aa: CASRPDTGSREQFF
d_gene: NA; v_gene: TRBV4-1; abundance: few; j_gene: TRBJ2-7; CDR3nt: TGCGCCAGCAGCCAAGTAGAGAATATTAACTACGAGCAGTACTTC; CDR3aa: CASSQVENINYEQYF
d_gene: NA; v_gene: TRBV9; abundance: NA; j_gene: TRBJ2-7; CDR3nt: TGTGCCAGCAGCGTAGTCGGGGAGCCCCCCAACGAGCAGTACTTC; CDR3aa: CASSVVGEPPNEQYF
d_gene: TRBD1; v_gene: TRBV7-9; abundance: NA; j_gene: TRBJ2-7; CDR3nt: TGTGCCAGCAGCTTACCTGACAGGGGTGGCGAGCAGTACTTC; CDR3aa: CASSLPDRGGEQYF
d_gene: NA; v_gene: TRBV28; abundance: NA; j_gene: TRBJ1-2; CDR3nt: TGTGCCAGCAAAGTCTGGCTTCACTATGGCTACACCTTC; CDR3aa: CASKVWLHYGYTF
d_gene: TRBD1; v_gene: TRBV5-1; abundance: NA; j_gene: TRBJ1-4; CDR3nt: TGCGCCAGCAGCGACAGGGGGCGATCAACTAATGAAAAACTGTTTTTT; CDR3aa: CASSDRGRSTNEKLFF
d_gene: NA; v_gene: TRBV19; abundance: NA; j_gene: TRBJ1-1; CDR3nt: TGTGCCAGTAGTATTGGGGGGGCGCGGACTGAAGCTTTCTTT; CDR3aa: CASSIGGARTEAFF
d_gene: NA; v_gene: TRBV6-5; abundance: NA; j_gene: TRBJ1-2; CDR3nt: TGTGCCAGCAGTTACTCCCAGGGCCCGCTAGGCTATGGCTACACCTTC; CDR3aa: CASSYSQGPLGYGYTF
d_gene: NA; v_gene: TRBV11-2; abundance: NA; j_gene: TRBJ1-1; CDR3nt: TGTGCCAGCAGCTCGCAGGGATTTCAAGCTTTCTTT; CDR3aa: CASSSQGFQAFF
d_gene: TRBD1; v_gene: TRBV5-1; abundance: NA; j_gene: TRBJ2-2; CDR3nt: TGCGCCAGCAGCTTGTTCTCCTTCGGGACAGGGGGGAAGGAGCTGTTTTTT; CDR3aa: CASSLFSFGTGGKELFF
d_gene: TRBD2; v_gene: TRBV7-6; abundance: NA; j_gene: TRBJ2-1; CDR3nt: TGTGCCAGCAGCTTAGGGGGACTAGCGGGAGTCAATGAGCAGTTCTTC; CDR3aa: CASSLGGLAGVNEQFF
d_gene: TRBD1; v_gene: TRBV5-1; abundance: NA; j_gene: TRBJ2-7; CDR3nt: TGCGCCAGCAGCAAGACAGGGGAGTACGAGCAGTACTTC; CDR3aa: CASSKTGEYEQYF
d_gene: TRBD2; v_gene: TRBV10-1; abundance: NA; j_gene: TRBJ2-2; CDR3nt: TGCGCCACCGGACTGTCCAGCGGGGGGGCCCCCGGGGAGCTGTTTTTT; CDR3aa: CATGLSSGGAPGELFF